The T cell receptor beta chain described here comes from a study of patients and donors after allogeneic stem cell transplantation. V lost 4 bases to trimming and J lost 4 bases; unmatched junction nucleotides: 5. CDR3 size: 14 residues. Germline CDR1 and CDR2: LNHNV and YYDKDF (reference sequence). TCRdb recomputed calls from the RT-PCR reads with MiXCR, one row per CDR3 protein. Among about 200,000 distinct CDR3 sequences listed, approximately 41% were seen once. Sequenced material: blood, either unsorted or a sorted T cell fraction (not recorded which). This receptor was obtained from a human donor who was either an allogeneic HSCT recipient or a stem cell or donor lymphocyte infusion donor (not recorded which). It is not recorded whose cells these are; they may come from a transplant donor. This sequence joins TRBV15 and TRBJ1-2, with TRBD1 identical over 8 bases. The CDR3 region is CATSMGGQAYGYTF. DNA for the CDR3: TGTGCCACCAGCATGGGGGGACAGGCCTATGGCTACACCTTC.